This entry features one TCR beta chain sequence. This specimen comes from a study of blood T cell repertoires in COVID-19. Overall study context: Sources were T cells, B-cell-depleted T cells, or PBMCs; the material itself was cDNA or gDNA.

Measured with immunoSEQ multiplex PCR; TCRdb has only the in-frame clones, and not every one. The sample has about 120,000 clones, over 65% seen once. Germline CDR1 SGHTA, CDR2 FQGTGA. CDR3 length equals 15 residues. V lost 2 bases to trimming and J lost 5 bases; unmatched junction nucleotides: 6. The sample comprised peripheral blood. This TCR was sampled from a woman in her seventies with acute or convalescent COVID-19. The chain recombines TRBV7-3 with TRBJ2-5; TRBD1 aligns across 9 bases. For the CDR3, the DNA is TGTGCCAGCAGCTTAGGGACAGGGCGAAGGGAGACCCAGTACTTC. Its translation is CASSLGTGRRETQYF.